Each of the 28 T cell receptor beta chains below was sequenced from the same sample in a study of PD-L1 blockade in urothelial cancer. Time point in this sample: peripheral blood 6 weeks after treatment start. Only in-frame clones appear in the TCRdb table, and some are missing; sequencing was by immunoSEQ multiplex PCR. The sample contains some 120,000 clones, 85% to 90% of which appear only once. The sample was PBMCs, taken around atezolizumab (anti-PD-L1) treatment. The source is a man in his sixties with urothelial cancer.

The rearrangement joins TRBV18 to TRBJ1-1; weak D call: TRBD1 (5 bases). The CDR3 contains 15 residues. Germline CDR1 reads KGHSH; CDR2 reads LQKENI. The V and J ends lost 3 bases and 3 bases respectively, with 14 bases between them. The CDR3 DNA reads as TGTGCCAGCTCACCTCCCGGGACGGGGGACACTGAAGCTTTCTTT. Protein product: CASSPPGTGDTEAFF.

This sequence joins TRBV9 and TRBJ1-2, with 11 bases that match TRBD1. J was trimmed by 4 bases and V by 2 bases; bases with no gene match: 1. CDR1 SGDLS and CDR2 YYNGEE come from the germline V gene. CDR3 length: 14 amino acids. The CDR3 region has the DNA TGTGCCAGCAGCGTGGGACAGGGGGTCTATGGCTACACCTTC. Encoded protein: CASSVGQGVYGYTF.

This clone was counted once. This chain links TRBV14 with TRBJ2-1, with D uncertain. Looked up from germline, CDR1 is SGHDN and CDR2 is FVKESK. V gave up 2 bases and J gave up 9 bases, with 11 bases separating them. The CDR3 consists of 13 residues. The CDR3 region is CASSQKWAGEQFF. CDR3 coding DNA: TGTGCCAGCAGCCAAAAGTGGGCCGGTGAGCAGTTCTTC.

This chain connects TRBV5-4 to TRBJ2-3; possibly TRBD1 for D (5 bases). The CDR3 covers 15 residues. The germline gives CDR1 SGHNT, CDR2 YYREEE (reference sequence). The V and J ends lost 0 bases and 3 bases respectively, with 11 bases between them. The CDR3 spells CASSLGPGPTDTQYF. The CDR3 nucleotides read TGTGCCAGCAGCTTGGGGCCAGGGCCGACAGATACGCAGTATTTT. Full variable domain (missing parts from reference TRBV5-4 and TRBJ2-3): ETGVTQSPTHLIKTRGQQVTLRCSSQSGHNTVSWYQQALGQGPQFIFQYYREEENGRGNFPPRFSGLQFPNYSSELNVNALELDDSALYLCASSLGPGPTDTQYFGPGTRLTVL.

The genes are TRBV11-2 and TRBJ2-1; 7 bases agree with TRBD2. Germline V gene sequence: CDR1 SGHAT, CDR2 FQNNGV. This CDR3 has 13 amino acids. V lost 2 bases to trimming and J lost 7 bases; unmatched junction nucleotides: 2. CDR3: CASSLLGGNEQFF. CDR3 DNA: TGTGCCAGCAGCTTACTGGGAGGGAATGAGCAGTTCTTC.

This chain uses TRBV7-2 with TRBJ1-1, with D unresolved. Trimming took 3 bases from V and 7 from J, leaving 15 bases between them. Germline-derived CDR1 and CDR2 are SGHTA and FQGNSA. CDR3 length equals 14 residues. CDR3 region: CASSFRPQTGEAFF. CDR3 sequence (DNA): TGTGCCAGCAGCTTTCGCCCCCAAACCGGTGAAGCTTTCTTT.

CDR3 sequence: CASSLTLTGTYTDTQYF. The CDR3 coding sequence is TGTGCCAGCAGCTTAACCCTCACAGGGACCTACACAGATACGCAGTATTTT. The chain is built from TRBV11-3 and TRBJ2-3; a possible D gene is TRBD1 (6 bases). This CDR3 contains 17 residues. Trimming cost V 2 bases and J 2 bases, with 17 bases left between them. CDR1 and CDR2 from the germline V gene are SGHNT and YENEEA. Variable domain in full (rest from reference TRBV11-3 and TRBJ2-3): EAGVVQSPRYKIIEKKQPVAFWCNPISGHNTLYWYLQNLGQGPELLIRYENEEAVDDSQLPKDRFSAERLKGVDSTLKIQPAELGDSAVYLCASSLTLTGTYTDTQYFGPGTRLTVL.

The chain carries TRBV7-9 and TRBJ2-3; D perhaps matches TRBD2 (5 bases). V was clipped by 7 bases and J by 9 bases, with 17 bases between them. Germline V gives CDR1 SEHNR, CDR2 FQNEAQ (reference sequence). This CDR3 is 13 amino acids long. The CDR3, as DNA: TGTGCCAGCACCCGGGATCCCTATCCGACGCAGTATTTT. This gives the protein CASTRDPYPTQYF.

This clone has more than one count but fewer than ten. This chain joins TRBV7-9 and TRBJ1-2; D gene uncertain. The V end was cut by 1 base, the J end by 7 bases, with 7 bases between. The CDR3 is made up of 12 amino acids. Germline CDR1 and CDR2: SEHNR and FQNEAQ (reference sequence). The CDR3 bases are TGTGCCAGCAGCTTAGGGGGAGCTGGCTACACCTTC. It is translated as CASSLGGAGYTF.

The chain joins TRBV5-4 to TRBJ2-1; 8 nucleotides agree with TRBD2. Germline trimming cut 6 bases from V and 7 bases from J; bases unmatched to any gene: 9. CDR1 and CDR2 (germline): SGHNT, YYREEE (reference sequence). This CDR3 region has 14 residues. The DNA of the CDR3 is TGTGCCAGCACACACCGGGGGGGCAAAAATGAGCAGTTCTTC. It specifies CASTHRGGKNEQFF.

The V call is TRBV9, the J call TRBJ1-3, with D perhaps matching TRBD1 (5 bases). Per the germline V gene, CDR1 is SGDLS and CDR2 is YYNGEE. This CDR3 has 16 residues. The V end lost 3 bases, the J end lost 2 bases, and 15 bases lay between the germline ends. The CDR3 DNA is TGTGCCAGCAGCGACACTCCGACAGAAGCTGGAAACACCATATATTTT. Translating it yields CASSDTPTEAGNTIYF.

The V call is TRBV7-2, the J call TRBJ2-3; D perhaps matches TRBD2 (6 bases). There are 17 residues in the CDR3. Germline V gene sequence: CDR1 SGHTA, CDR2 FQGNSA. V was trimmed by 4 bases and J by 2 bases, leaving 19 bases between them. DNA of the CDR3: TGTGCCAGCAGCTCCGAGGGAACTAGCCACTACACAGATACGCAGTATTTT. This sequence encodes CASSSEGTSHYTDTQYF.

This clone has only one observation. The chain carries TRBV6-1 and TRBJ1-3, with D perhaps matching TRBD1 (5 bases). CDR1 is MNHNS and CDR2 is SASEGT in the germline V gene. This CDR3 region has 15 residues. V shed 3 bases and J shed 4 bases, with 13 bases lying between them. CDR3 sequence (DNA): TGTGCCAGCAGTGAGGGCCAGGGTGTGGGAAACACCATATATTTT. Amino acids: CASSEGQGVGNTIYF.

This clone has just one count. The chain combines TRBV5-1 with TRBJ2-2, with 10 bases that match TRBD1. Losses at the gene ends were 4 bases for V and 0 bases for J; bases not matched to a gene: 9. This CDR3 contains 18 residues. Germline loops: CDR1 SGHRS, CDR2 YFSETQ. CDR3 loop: CASSLLDRGSSNTGELFF. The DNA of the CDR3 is TGCGCCAGCAGCCTACTGGACAGGGGGTCTTCGAACACCGGGGAGCTGTTTTTT.

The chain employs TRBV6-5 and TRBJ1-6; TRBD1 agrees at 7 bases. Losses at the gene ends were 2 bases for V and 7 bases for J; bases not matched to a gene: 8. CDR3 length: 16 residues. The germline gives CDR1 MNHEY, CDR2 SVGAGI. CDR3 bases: TGTGCCAGCAGTTACAGTGCAGGGGGATGGAATTCACCCCTCCACTTT. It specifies CASSYSAGGWNSPLHF.

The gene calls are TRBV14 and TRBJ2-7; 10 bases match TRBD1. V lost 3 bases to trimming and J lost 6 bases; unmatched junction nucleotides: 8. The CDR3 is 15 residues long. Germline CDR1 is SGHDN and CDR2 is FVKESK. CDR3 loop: CASSHPGQGYIEQYF. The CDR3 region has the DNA TGTGCCAGCAGCCACCCGGGACAGGGGTATATCGAGCAGTACTTC.

CDR3 residues: CASRPTGWTYEQYF. CDR3 DNA sequence: TGTGCCAGTAGGCCAACAGGGTGGACCTACGAGCAGTACTTC. The rearrangement uses TRBV19 and TRBJ2-7; D may be TRBD1 (6 bases). The germline V gene has CDR1 LNHDA and CDR2 SQIVND (reference sequence). The CDR3 has 14 amino acids. V shed 6 bases and J shed 2 bases, with 14 bases lying between them.

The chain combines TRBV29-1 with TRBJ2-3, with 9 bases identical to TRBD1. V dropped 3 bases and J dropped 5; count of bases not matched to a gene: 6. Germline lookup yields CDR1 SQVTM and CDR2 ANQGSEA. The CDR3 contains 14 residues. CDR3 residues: CSVESGQGGDTQYF. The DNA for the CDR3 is TGCAGCGTTGAGTCGGGACAGGGAGGAGATACGCAGTATTTT.

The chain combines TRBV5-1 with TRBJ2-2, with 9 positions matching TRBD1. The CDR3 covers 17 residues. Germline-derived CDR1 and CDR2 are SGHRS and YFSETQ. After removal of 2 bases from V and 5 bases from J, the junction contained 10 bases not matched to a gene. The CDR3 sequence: CASSFRVTGGRTGELFF. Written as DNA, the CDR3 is TGCGCCAGCAGCTTTCGAGTAACAGGGGGCAGGACCGGGGAGCTGTTTTTT.

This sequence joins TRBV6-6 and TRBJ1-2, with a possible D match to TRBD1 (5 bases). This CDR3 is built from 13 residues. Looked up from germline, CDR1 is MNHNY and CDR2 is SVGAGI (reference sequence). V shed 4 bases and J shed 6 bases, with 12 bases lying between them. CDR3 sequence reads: CASSFTRGDGYTF. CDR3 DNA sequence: TGTGCCAGCAGTTTCACGCGGGGGGATGGCTACACCTTC.

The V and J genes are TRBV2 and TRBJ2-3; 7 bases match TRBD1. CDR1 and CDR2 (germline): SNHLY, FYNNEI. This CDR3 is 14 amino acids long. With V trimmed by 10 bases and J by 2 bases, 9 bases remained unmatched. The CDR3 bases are TGTGCCACCCACCGGGACAGTACCACAGATACGCAGTATTTT. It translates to CATHRDSTTDTQYF.

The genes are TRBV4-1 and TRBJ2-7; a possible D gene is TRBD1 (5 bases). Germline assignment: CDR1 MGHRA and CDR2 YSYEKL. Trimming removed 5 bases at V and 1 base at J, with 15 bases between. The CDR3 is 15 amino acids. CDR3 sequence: CASSVAVQGSYEQYF. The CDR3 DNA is TGCGCCAGCAGCGTTGCGGTTCAGGGATCCTACGAGCAGTACTTC.

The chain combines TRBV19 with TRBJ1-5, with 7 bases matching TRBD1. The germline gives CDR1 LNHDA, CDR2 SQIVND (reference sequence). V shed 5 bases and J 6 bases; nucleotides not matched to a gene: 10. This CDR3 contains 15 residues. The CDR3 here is CASSPQTGFSQPQHF. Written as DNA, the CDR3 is TGTGCCAGTAGTCCGCAGACAGGGTTTAGTCAGCCCCAGCATTTT.

CDR3 in DNA: TGTGCCAGTAGTGACAGTTCTTCCTACGAGCAGTACTTC. Protein product: CASSDSSSYEQYF. The J gene is TRBJ2-7, the V gene TRBV19; D is perhaps TRBD1 (5 bases). The CDR3 is 13 residues long. V lost 5 bases, J lost 1 base, and 9 bases lay in between. CDR1 is LNHDA, CDR2 SQIVND, per germline (reference sequence).

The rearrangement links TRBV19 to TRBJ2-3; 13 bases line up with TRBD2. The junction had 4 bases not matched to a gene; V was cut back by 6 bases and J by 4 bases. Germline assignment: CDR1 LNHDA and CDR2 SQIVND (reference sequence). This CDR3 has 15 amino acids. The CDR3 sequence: CASSQLAGGPDTQYF. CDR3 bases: TGTGCCAGTAGCCAACTAGCGGGAGGGCCAGATACGCAGTATTTT.

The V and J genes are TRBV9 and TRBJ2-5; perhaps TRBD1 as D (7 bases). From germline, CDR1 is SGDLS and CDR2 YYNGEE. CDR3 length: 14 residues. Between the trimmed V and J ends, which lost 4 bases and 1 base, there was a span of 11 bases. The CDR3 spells CASSPQGGQETQYF. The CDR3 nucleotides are TGTGCCAGCAGCCCCCAGGGGGGCCAAGAGACCCAGTACTTC.

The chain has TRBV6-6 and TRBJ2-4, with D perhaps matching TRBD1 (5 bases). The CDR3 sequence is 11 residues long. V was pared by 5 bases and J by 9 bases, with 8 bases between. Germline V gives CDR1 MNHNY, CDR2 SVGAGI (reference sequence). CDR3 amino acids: CASSRDSIQYF. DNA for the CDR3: TGTGCCAGCAGTAGAGACAGCATTCAGTACTTC.

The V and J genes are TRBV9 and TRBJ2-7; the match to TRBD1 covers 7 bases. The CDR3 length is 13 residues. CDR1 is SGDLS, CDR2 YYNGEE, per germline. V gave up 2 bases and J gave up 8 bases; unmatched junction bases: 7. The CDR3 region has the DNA TGTGCCAGCAGCGTGGGGACAGAAGTTAAGCAGTACTTC. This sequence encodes CASSVGTEVKQYF.